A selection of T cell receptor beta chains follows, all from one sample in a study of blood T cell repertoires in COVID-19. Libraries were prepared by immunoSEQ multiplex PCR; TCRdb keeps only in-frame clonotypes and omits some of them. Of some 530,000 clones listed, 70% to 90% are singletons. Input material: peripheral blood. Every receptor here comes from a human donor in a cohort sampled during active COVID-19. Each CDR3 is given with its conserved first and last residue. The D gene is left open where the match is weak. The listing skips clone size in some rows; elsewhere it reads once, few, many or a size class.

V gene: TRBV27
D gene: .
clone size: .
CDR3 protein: CASSLSEGATYNEQFF

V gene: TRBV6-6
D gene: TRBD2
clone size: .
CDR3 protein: CASTAGTILYEQYF

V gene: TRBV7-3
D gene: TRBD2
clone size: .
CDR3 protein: CASSFLAGGPRSEQFF

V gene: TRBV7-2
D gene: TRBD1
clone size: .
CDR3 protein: CASSPDRGFGEQYF

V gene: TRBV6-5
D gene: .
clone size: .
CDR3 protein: CASSPSGSGNTIYF

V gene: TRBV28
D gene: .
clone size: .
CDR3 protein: CASSLLAAYEQYF

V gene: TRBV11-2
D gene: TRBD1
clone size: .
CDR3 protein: CASSPRRDRVFSGNTIYF

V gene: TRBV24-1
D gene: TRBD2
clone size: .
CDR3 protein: CATSDARAGVSNEQFF

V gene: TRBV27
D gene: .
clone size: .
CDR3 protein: CASSPSVGEADYEQYF

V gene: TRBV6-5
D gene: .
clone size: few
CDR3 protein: CASSLERKLSYEQYF

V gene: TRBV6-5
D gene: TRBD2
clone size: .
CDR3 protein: CASTTSTREGWQYF

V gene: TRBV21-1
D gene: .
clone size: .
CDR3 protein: CASSKRKEDSYEQYF

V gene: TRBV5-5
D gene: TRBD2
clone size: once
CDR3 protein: CASSFMGGRSNTGELFF

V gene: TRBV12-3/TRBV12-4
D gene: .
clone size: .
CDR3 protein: CASSLTGVEQYF

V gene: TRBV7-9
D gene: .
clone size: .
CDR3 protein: CASSLEGALNTEAFF

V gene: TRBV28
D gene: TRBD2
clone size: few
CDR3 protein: CASSLYPGLAGGTEQYF

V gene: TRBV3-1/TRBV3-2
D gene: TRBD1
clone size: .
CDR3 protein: CASSQRTGSYNSPLHF

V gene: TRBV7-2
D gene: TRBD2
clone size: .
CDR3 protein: CASSLARRASGAPSNEQFF

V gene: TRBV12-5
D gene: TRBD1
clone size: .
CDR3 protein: CASGLVRQGGTEAFF

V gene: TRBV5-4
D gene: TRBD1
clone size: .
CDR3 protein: CAGGQGATNEKLFF

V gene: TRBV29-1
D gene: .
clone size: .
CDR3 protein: CSVGLWTANYGYTF

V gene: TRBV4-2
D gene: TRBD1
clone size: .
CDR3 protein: CASSSGTAQETQYF

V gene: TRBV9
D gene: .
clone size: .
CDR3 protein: CASSVRLGNTGELFF

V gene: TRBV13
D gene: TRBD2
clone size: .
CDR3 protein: CASSPSGTSMGEQFF

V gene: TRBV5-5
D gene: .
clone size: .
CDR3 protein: CASSLGGPDEQYF

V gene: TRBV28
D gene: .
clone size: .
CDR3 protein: CAAGSAAQAFF

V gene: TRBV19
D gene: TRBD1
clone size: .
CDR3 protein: CASGTGGTDTEAFF

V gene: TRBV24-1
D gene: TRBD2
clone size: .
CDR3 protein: CATSDPSGPNTGELFF

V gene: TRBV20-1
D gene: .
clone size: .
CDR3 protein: CSANGNYEQYF

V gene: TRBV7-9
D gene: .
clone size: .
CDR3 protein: CASSLATLTGFYGYTF

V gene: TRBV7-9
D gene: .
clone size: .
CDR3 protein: CASSLFSDYGYTF

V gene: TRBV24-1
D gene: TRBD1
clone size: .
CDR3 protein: CATSDSTGTGETQYF

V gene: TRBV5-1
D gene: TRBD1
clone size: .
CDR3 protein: CASKIVTRGPYEQYF

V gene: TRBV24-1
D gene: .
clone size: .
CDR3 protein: CATSGPDRGTQPQHF

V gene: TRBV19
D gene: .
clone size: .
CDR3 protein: CASSWGGENTEAFF

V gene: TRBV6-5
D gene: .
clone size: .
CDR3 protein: CASSQNEYEQYF

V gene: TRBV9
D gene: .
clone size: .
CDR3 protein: CASSVASGYTEAFF

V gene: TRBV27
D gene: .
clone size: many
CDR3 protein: CASSFTGISYEQYF

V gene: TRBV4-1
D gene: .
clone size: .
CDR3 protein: CASSHPGSTDTQYF

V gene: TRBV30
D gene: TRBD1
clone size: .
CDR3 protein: CAWRAGTGGNQPQHF

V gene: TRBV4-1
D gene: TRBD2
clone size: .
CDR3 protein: CASSQDLRLAASYNEQFF

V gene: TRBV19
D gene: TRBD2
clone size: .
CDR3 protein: CASSNGRREPFYEQYF

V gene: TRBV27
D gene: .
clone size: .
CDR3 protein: CASSLSRGVYNEQFF

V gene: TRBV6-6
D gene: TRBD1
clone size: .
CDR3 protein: CASRTTTGGRSPLHF

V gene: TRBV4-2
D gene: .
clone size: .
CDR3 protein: CASSPRPDSYNEQFF

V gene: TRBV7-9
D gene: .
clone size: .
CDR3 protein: CASSLVAGVNEKLFF

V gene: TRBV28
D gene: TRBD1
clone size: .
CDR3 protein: CASSLSGGWQPQHF

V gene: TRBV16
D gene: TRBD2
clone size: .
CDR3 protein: CASSQRGGRDTEQFF

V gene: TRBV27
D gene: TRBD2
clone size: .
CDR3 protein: CASSLETSGKNEQFF

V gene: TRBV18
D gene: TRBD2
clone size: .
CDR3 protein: CASSPPALAGGAKNIQYF

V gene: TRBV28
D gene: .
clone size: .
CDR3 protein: CASRRSGANVLTF

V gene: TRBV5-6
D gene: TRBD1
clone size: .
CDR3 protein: CASTNRPGQTNYGYTF

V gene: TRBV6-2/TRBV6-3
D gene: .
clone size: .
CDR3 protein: CASSYRRILNTEAFF

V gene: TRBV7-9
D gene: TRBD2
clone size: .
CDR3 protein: CASSPFIAGGTGELFF

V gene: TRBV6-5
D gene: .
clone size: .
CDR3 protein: CASRKDRPNTEAFF

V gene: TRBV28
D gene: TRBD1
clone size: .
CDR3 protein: CASRTGLGNTIYF

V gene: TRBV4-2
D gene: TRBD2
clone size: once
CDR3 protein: CASSQDQSGSNDEQFF

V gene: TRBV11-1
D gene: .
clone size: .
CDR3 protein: CASSLDAGKGYEQYF

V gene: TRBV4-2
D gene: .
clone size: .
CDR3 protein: CASSQAGTGNQPQHF

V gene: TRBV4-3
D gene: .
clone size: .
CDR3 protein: CASSQGRGGRIFAGELFF